This T cell receptor (beta chain) originates from a study of T cell responses to AZD1222 COVID-19 vaccine. Looking at the study overall: Second-dose intervals near 4 or 12 weeks were combined.

As to this clone: Its specificity is not known.

Sequencing used immunoSEQ multiplex PCR; TCRdb keeps in-frame clones, though not all of them. The table shows around 50,000 clones, with 80% to 90% occurring only once. Broader study findings: Researchers took repertoire samples only after the peak T cell response had come. Spike was spanned by vaccine-associated CD4 TCRs, which were dominant at 160-218 and 743-854. Spike-specific TCR breadth and depth grew following two AZD1222 doses.

The CDR3 has 16 residues. V gave up 4 bases and J gave up 9 bases; unmatched junction bases: 10. Germline V CDR1 and CDR2: MNHEY, SMNVEV (reference sequence). The rearrangement uses TRBV27 and TRBJ2-5; 14 nucleotides match TRBD2. The material was peripheral blood, obtained on day 0 of AZD1222 vaccination. The source of this sequence is an adult in good health. The DNA of the CDR3 is TGTGCCAGCAGTTCCCGACTAGCGGGAGGGTCGGGGGCCCAGTACTTC. Protein product: CASSSRLAGGSGAQYF.